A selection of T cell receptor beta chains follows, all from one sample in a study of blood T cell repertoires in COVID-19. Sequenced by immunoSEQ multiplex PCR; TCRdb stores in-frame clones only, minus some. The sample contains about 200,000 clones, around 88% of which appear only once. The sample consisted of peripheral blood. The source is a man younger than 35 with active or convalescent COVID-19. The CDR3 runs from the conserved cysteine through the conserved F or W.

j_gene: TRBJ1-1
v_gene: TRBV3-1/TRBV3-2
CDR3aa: CASSQMGTNTEAFF

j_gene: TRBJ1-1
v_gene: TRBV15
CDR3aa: CATSRETGGVTEAFF

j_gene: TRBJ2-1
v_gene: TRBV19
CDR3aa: CASSPRRGWYNEQFF

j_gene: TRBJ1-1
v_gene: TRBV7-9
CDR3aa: CASSFLVGADKAFF

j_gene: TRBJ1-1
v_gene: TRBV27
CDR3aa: CASSLGGGGRTEAFF

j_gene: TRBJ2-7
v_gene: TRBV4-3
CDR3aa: CASSEDRGFLSEQYF

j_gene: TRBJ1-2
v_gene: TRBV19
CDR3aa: CASSIRDNPYGYTF

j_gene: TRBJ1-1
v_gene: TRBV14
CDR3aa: CASSQDSSRGTEAFF

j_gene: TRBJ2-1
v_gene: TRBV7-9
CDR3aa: CVGRPIGGHEQFF

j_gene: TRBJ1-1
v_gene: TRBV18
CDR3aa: CASSPLGQGASVTEAFF

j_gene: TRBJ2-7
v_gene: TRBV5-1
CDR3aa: CASSDTRTGTGAHEQYF

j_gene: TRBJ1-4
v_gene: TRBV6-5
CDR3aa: CASSQGLSGEKLFF

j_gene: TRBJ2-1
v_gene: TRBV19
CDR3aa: CASSIGLPASSSYNEQFF

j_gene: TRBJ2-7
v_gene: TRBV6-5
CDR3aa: CASGEDPGQNYEQYF

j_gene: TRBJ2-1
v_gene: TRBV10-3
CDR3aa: CAITPSGSPQFF

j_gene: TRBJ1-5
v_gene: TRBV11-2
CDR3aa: CASSPGQNSNQPQHF

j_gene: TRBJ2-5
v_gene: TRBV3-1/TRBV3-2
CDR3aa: CASSQGFSGTQYF

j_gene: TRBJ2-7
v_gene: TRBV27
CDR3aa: CASSLSPDWSTQYF

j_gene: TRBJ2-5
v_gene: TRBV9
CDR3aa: CASSVGLAGEGRTSTQYF